The sequence of this T cell receptor beta chain was determined in a study of OX40 agonist ivuxolimab in advanced cancers. The assay was immunoSEQ multiplex PCR, and TCRdb's table has in-frame clones only and misses some. The data contain over 90,000 clones, approximately 94% of them seen just once; the ten biggest clones take up less than 0.2%. Germline CDR1 is ENHRY and CDR2 is SYGVKD. Deletions cut 6 bases from V and 2 bases from J, with 20 bases between. This CDR3 contains 18 residues. The rearrangement joins TRBV10-3 to TRBJ1-6; D perhaps matches TRBD1 (5 bases). This sample comprised CD4+ or CD8+ T cells sorted from blood, obtained in a trial of the OX40 agonist ivuxolimab. The clonotype comes from an adult with an advanced solid tumor such as melanoma, head and neck, liver or kidney cancer. CDR3 in DNA: TGTGCCATCAGGCCAGAGTTGCCCGGGACTACCTATAATTCACCCCTCCACTTT. This encodes CAIRPELPGTTYNSPLHF.